The rows below give T cell receptor beta chains drawn from one sample of a study of CXCR3-negative and CXCR3-positive naive CD8 T cells. TCRdb reprocessed the 5' RACE reads and reports one entry per CDR3 protein, with no DNA. This repertoire includes about 98,000 distinct CDR3 sequences. The sequenced material came from naive CXCR3+ CD8+ T cells from blood. Receptors were obtained from a human donor in good health. Some clones in this sample may be carry-over from other donors' samples. Each CDR3 is given with its conserved first and last residue.

J,V,CDR3
TRBJ2-1,TRBV5-1,CASSLGDRDVNEQFF
TRBJ2-2,TRBV7-2,CASSLEYVGTVGELFF
TRBJ2-1,TRBV29-1,CSLRPGLPSNEQFF
TRBJ2-3,TRBV18,CASSLISTSVTDTQYF
TRBJ2-2,TRBV20-1,CSAEDTPNTGELFF
TRBJ2-7,TRBV6-4,CAIPGQGAQGNHEQYF
TRBJ2-3,TRBV5-1,CASSVYPGLQTDTQYF
TRBJ2-2,TRBV27,CASSQGENTGELFF
TRBJ2-7,TRBV4-3,CASSQEGQSYEQYF
TRBJ2-7,TRBV7-9,CASSLRDRVYEQYF
TRBJ2-7,TRBV5-1,CASSPTGAPAYEQYF
TRBJ2-1,TRBV21-1,CASSKYGIGSGEQFF
TRBJ2-3,TRBV7-6,CASSLSSSGGSPDTQYF
TRBJ2-6,TRBV29-1,CSVEESGGSGANVLTF
TRBJ1-2,TRBV6-2/TRBV6-3,CASSYSGGADYGYTF
TRBJ2-3,TRBV7-3,CASSPGGSTDTQYF
TRBJ2-2,TRBV6-5,CASSYSEDRELFF
TRBJ2-3,TRBV28,CASSFFPIREGSSTDTQYF
TRBJ2-1,TRBV18,CASSPGGGAKFDEQFF
TRBJ1-1,TRBV6-2/TRBV6-3,CASSYPPRFGTEAFF
TRBJ2-6,TRBV7-9,CASSFTGANVLTF
TRBJ2-7,TRBV7-9,CASSLILDGYEQYF
TRBJ1-3,TRBV7-2,CTSSLVGSGNTIYF
TRBJ2-5,TRBV12-3/TRBV12-4,CASSTSGGIPIQTQYF
TRBJ2-5,TRBV7-2,CASSLEDRATETQYF
TRBJ2-5,TRBV29-1,CSVVTGGPVETQYF
TRBJ2-7,TRBV4-3,CASSQDSGGTYEQYF
TRBJ2-7,TRBV12-3/TRBV12-4,CASSRGTGIDEQYF
TRBJ2-4,TRBV7-3,CAIIGGAPDLAKNIQYF
TRBJ2-5,TRBV12-3/TRBV12-4,CASSSGPLQRGGDAETQYF
TRBJ2-2,TRBV7-9,CASSFRTGELFF
TRBJ2-5,TRBV7-2,CASSLVSETQYF
TRBJ2-2,TRBV6-6,CASNTGTGNTGELFF
TRBJ2-3,TRBV7-2,CASSLTGGVTDTQYF
TRBJ1-4,TRBV12-3/TRBV12-4,CASVLEEKLFF
TRBJ2-7,TRBV6-6,CASSYPGTGSDEQYF
TRBJ2-7,TRBV11-3,CASSFPGQGSEQYF
TRBJ2-7,TRBV27,CASSTLPGLAGGEQYF
TRBJ1-1,TRBV7-3,CASSSSGTGLNTEAFF
TRBJ2-7,TRBV6-2/TRBV6-3,CASRGTRYTYEQYF
TRBJ1-1,TRBV29-1,CSVERTGANTEAFF
TRBJ2-7,TRBV5-1,CASSSGPAGGSYEQYF
TRBJ1-2,TRBV7-9,CASSYGTGDGYTF
TRBJ1-1,TRBV29-1,CSVEEGGGHTEAFF
TRBJ2-7,TRBV7-3,CASSSSGTDNYYEQYF
TRBJ2-3,TRBV7-6,CASSFQGKGDTQYF